This TCR beta chain was obtained from a study of T cell responses to AZD1222 COVID-19 vaccine. Background on the study: Recipients boosted at about 4 weeks or about 12 weeks are pooled.

Germline V gene sequence: CDR1 SQVTM, CDR2 ANQGSEA. V dropped 7 bases and J dropped 4 bases, with 14 bases sitting between them. The CDR3 runs to 12 residues. Sequencing was performed with immunoSEQ multiplex PCR; in TCRdb, only in-frame clones are kept and a portion is missing. Here the sample spans around 160,000 clones, around 94% being singletons. Sequenced material: peripheral blood, taken on day 0 of AZD1222 vaccination. This receptor was taken from an adult in good health. The chain has TRBV29-1 and TRBJ2-7; the D gene is possibly TRBD1 (6 bases). The CDR3 DNA reads TGCAGCGCCGGTCAGGGACATTACGAGCAGTACTTC. The encoded protein is CSAGQGHYEQYF.